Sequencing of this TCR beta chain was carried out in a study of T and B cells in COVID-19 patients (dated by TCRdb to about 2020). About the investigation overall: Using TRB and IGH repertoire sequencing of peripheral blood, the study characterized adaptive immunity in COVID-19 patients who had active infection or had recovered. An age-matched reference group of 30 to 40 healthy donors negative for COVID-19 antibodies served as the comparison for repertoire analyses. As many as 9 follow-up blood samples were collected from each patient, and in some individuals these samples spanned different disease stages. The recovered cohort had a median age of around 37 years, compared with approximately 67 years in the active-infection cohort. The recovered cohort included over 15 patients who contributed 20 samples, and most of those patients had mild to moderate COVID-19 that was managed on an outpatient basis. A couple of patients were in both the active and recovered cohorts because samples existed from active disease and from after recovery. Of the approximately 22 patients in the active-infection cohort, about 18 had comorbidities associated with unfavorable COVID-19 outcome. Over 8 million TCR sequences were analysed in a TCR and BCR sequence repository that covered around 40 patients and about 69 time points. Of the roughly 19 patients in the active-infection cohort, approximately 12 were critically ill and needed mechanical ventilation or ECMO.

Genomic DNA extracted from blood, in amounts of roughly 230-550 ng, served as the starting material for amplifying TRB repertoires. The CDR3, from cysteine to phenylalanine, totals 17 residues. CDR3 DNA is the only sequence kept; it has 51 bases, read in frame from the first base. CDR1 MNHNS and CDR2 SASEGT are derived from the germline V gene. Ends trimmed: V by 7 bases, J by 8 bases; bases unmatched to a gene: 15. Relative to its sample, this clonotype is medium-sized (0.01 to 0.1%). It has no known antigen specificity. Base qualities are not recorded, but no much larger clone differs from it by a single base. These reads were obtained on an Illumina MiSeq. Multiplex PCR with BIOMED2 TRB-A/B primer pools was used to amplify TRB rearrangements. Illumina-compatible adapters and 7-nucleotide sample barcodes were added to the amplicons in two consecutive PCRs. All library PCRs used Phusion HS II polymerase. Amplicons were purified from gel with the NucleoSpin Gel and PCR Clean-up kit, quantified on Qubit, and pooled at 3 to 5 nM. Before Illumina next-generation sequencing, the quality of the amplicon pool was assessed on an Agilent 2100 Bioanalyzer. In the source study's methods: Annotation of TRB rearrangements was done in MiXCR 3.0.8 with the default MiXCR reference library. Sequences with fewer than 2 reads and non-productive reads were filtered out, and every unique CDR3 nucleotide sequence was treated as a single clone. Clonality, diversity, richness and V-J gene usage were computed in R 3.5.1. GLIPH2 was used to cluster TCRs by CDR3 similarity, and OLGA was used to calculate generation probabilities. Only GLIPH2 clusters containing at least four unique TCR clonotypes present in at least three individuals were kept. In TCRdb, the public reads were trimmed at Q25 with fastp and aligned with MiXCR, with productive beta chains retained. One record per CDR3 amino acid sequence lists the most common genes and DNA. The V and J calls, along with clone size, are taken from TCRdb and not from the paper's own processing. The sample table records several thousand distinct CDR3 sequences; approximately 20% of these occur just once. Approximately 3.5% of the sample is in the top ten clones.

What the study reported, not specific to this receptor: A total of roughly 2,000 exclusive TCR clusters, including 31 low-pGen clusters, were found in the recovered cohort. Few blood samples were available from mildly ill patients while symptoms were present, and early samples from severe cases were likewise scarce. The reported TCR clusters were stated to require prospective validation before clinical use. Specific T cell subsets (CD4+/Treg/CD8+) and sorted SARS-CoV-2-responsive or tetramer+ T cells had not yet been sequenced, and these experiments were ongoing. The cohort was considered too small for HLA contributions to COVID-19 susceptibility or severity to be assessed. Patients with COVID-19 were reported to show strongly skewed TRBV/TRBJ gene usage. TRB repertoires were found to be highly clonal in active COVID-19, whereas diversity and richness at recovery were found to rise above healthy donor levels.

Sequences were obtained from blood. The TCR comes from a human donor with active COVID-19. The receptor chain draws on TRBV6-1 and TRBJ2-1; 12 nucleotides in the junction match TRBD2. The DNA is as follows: TGTGCCAGCACTGCTCTTCGGACTAGCGGGGAGGTCTATGAGCAGTTCTTC. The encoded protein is CASTALRTSGEVYEQFF.